The rows below give T cell receptor beta chains drawn from one sample of a study of blood T cell repertoires in COVID-19. Repertoires were generated with immunoSEQ multiplex PCR, while TCRdb's copy carries only in-frame clones and drops some. The table includes under 200,000 clones, 80% to 85% detected once. The sample taken for sequencing was peripheral blood. The receptors derive from an older woman with COVID-19, enrolled during active disease. Both conserved end residues are part of each CDR3. The D gene is left open where the match is weak. For some rows the clone size is stated as once, few or many, or as a class when expanded; others skip it.

d_gene: .
abundance: .
v_gene: TRBV19
j_gene: TRBJ2-7
CDR3aa: CASSRAERSEQYF
CDR3nt: TGTGCCAGTAGTCGAGCGGAGAGAAGCGAGCAGTACTTC

d_gene: .
abundance: once
v_gene: TRBV20-1
j_gene: TRBJ2-3
CDR3aa: CSASGGLFTDTQYF
CDR3nt: TGCAGTGCTAGTGGGGGGCTTTTCACAGATACGCAGTATTTT

d_gene: TRBD2
abundance: .
v_gene: TRBV27
j_gene: TRBJ2-7
CDR3aa: CASSSPGLAGASSYEQYF
CDR3nt: TGTGCCAGCAGTTCCCCGGGACTAGCGGGCGCCAGCTCCTACGAGCAGTACTTC

d_gene: TRBD1
abundance: .
v_gene: TRBV23-1
j_gene: TRBJ2-7
CDR3aa: CASSHPEKQGADDEQYF
CDR3nt: TGCGCCAGCAGTCACCCCGAAAAACAGGGGGCTGACGACGAGCAGTACTTC

d_gene: .
abundance: .
v_gene: TRBV18
j_gene: TRBJ2-5
CDR3aa: CASSLRDNQETQYF
CDR3nt: TGTGCCAGCTCATTACGGGACAACCAAGAGACCCAGTACTTC

d_gene: .
abundance: .
v_gene: TRBV5-1
j_gene: TRBJ2-2
CDR3aa: CASLPGAPGTGELFF
CDR3nt: TGCGCCAGCCTCCCAGGGGCCCCGGGCACCGGGGAGCTGTTTTTT

d_gene: TRBD2
abundance: .
v_gene: TRBV13
j_gene: TRBJ2-2
CDR3aa: CASSSYRTSGSTGELFF
CDR3nt: TGTGCCAGCAGCTCATACAGGACTAGCGGGAGCACCGGGGAGCTGTTTTTT

d_gene: .
abundance: .
v_gene: TRBV29-1
j_gene: TRBJ1-2
CDR3aa: CSASLISPNYGYTF
CDR3nt: TGCAGCGCCTCCCTTATTAGCCCTAACTATGGCTACACCTTC

d_gene: .
abundance: .
v_gene: TRBV30
j_gene: TRBJ1-2
CDR3aa: CAWSGRGGTTNYGYTF
CDR3nt: TGTGCCTGGAGTGGTCGAGGAGGGACCACTAACTATGGCTACACCTTC

d_gene: TRBD1
abundance: .
v_gene: TRBV5-1
j_gene: TRBJ1-6
CDR3aa: CASSWGQENSPLHF
CDR3nt: TGCGCCAGCAGCTGGGGACAGGAGAATTCACCCCTCCACTTT

d_gene: TRBD2
abundance: .
v_gene: TRBV27
j_gene: TRBJ2-2
CDR3aa: CASSRRAGANTGELFF
CDR3nt: TGTGCCAGCAGCCGGAGGGCGGGAGCGAACACCGGGGAGCTGTTTTTT

d_gene: TRBD1
abundance: .
v_gene: TRBV3-1/TRBV3-2
j_gene: TRBJ1-5
CDR3aa: CASSRTGADQPQHF
CDR3nt: TGTGCCAGCAGCCGTACAGGGGCCGATCAGCCCCAGCATTTT

d_gene: .
abundance: .
v_gene: TRBV3-1/TRBV3-2
j_gene: TRBJ1-1
CDR3aa: CASSRRDTEAFF
CDR3nt: TGTGCCAGCAGCCGTAGAGACACTGAAGCTTTCTTT

d_gene: .
abundance: .
v_gene: TRBV30
j_gene: TRBJ1-2
CDR3aa: CAWSVPLANYGYTF
CDR3nt: TGTGCCTGGAGTGTGCCCCTAGCTAACTATGGCTACACCTTC

d_gene: .
abundance: .
v_gene: TRBV3-1/TRBV3-2
j_gene: TRBJ2-1
CDR3aa: CASSQGPINEQFF
CDR3nt: TGTGCCAGCAGCCAAGGTCCCATCAATGAGCAGTTCTTC

d_gene: .
abundance: .
v_gene: TRBV6-5
j_gene: TRBJ1-5
CDR3aa: CASSLTYNQPQHF
CDR3nt: TGTGCCAGCAGCCTGACATACAATCAGCCCCAGCATTTT

d_gene: TRBD1
abundance: .
v_gene: TRBV5-1
j_gene: TRBJ2-7
CDR3aa: CASSPPGQGFHEQYF
CDR3nt: TGCGCCAGCAGCCCGCCGGGACAGGGGTTCCACGAGCAGTACTTC

d_gene: .
abundance: .
v_gene: TRBV7-2
j_gene: TRBJ1-6
CDR3aa: CASSRAGSPLHF
CDR3nt: TGTGCCAGCAGCAGGGCGGGGTCACCCCTCCACTTT

d_gene: TRBD2
abundance: .
v_gene: TRBV5-1
j_gene: TRBJ2-3
CDR3aa: CASSSGTSGVTQYF
CDR3nt: TGCGCCAGCAGCTCAGGGACTAGTGGCGTTACGCAGTATTTT

d_gene: TRBD2
abundance: .
v_gene: TRBV6-5
j_gene: TRBJ2-1
CDR3aa: CASRVLAGFYNEQFF
CDR3nt: TGTGCCAGCCGGGTCCTAGCGGGGTTTTACAATGAGCAGTTCTTC